The 10 T cell receptor beta chains below were found in one sample sequenced in a study of T-cell reconstitution after alpha-beta-depleted transplantation in children. General study findings and limits: Newly made T cells mostly supplied T-cell counts and diversity one year after transplant.

Their antigens remain unidentified. Unique molecular identifiers were used in preparing the TCRbeta library. TCRdb analysed the PCR reads with MiXCR anew, one entry per CDR3 protein. Of 330,000 or so distinct CDR3 sequences listed, roughly 8.2% were seen once; the top ten hold about 9.3%. This sample comprised peripheral blood, obtained 360 days after TCRalphabeta/CD19-depleted stem cell transplant. The receptor set was obtained from a female patient under 10 years old who had a stem cell transplant for Fanconi anemia, so the T cells may come from the graft donor.

Many counts were recorded for this clonotype. V and J are TRBV10-3 and TRBJ1-4; D remains ambiguous. The CDR3 consists of 15 residues. Per germline, CDR1 ENHRY and CDR2 SYGVKD. The V end was cut by 2 bases, the J end by 11 bases, with 18 bases between. CDR3 in DNA: TGTGCCATCAGTGAGGGTGAACTAACGAAAAAGAAACTGTTTTTT. Protein sequence: CAISEGELTKKKLFF.

This clonotype turned up a few times. The chain joins TRBV20-1 to TRBJ2-3, with D tentatively TRBD2 (5 bases). The CDR3 is 17 amino acids. The V gene lost 0 bases and the J gene lost 4 bases, with 20 bases spanning the gap. CDR1 and CDR2 from the germline V gene are DFQATT and SNEGSKA (reference sequence). CDR3 in DNA: TGCAGTGCTAGAGATCTTCGCGCTAGCTGGAGGTCAGATACGCAGTATTTT. This gives the protein CSARDLRASWRSDTQYF.

This sequence joins TRBV3-1 and TRBJ2-1; a weak D match, TRBD1 (6 bases). Trimming stripped 0 bases from V and 7 bases from J, with 22 bases between. Per germline, CDR1 LGHDT and CDR2 YNNKEL (reference sequence). CDR3 length equals 18 residues. The CDR3 region is CASSQDRAQGLVDNEQFF. CDR3 nucleotides: TGTGCCAGCAGCCAAGATAGGGCCCAGGGGCTAGTGGATAATGAGCAGTTCTTC.

This chain links TRBV2 with TRBJ1-2, with a weak D call TRBD1 (5 bases). Germline loops: CDR1 SNHLY, CDR2 FYNNEI. V gave up 6 bases and J gave up 4 bases, with 9 bases separating them. The CDR3 runs 12 residues. CDR3 nucleotides: TGTGCCAGCAGGAGACAGACCTATGGCTACACCTTC. Protein: CASRRQTYGYTF.

The rearrangement links TRBV10-3 to TRBJ2-2; 8 bases fit TRBD1. The CDR3 is 15 residues long. Germline-derived CDR1 and CDR2 are ENHRY and SYGVKD. The CDR3 nucleotides read TGTGCACACGACGGAGGACAGGGTCACACCGGGGAGCTGTTTTTT. Residues: CAHDGGQGHTGELFF.

The table lists this clonotype with many counts. The V gene is TRBV7-9, the J gene TRBJ2-1; D is perhaps TRBD1 (6 bases). V gave up 2 bases and J gave up 1 base, with 9 bases separating them. The CDR3 consists of 15 residues. Germline assignment: CDR1 SEHNR and CDR2 FQNEAQ (reference sequence). Here the CDR3 reads CASSLRQGSYNEQFF. The CDR3 nucleotides read TGTGCCAGCAGCTTACGGCAGGGGTCCTACAATGAGCAGTTCTTC.

This clonotype was counted many times. The rearrangement uses TRBV6-1 and TRBJ2-7; D not resolved. Germline CDR1 MNHNS, CDR2 SASEGT. There are 15 residues in the CDR3. V shed 6 bases and J shed 2 bases, with 17 bases lying between them. The CDR3 DNA reads as TGTGCCAGCAGCTCTCTCAGCTCCTTCACCTACGAGCAGTACTTC. This codes for CASSSLSSFTYEQYF.

This clonotype was detected many times. CDR3 nucleotide sequence: TGCAGCGTTCAGTGGACGTCCTACGAGCAGTACTTC. Protein: CSVQWTSYEQYF. The rearrangement joins TRBV29-1 to TRBJ2-7; D is unclear. The CDR3 has 12 residues. Trimming left V 5 bases short and J 1 base short, with 9 bases between. CDR1 and CDR2 from the germline V gene are SQVTM and ANQGSEA.

This clonotype was detected many times. The CDR3 nucleotides are TGTGCCAGCAGCTTAGGTGGCTACACAGATACGCAGTATTTT. This gives the protein CASSLGGYTDTQYF. The chain employs TRBV7-7 and TRBJ2-3; D ambiguous. CDR3 length: 14 amino acids. The germline CDR1 and CDR2 sequences are SSHAT and FNYEAQ (reference sequence). Trimming took 1 base from V and 2 from J, leaving 7 bases between them.

This clonotype showed up many times. J is TRBJ2-1 and V is TRBV12-3 or TRBV12-4, with D possibly being TRBD1 or TRBD2 (5 bases each). The CDR3 consists of 12 residues. The V gene lost 6 bases and the J gene lost 15 bases, with 18 bases spanning the gap. This chain's CDR3 is CASRRIRGRVFF. The CDR3 nucleotides read TGTGCCAGCAGACGCATCCGGGGACGGGTGTTCTTC.